A single sample is the source of the 27 T cell receptor beta chains below, sequenced in a study of blood T cell repertoires in COVID-19. Using immunoSEQ multiplex PCR, the repertoire was profiled, and TCRdb retains in-frame clones only, with some absent. Of some 220,000 clones in the sample, 80% to 85% were seen once. The sequenced sample was peripheral blood. These receptors were collected from a woman in her thirties who had recovered from COVID-19.

This clone showed up just a few times. The V gene is TRBV5-1, the J gene TRBJ2-3, with 11 bases lining up with TRBD2. The CDR3 loop spans 22 amino acids. Per the germline V gene, CDR1 is SGHRS and CDR2 is YFSETQ. V lost 4 bases to trimming and J lost 3 bases; unmatched junction nucleotides: 25. In DNA form, the CDR3 reads TGCGCCAGCAGCCTTTTCCCCACAATGCTAGCGGGAGGCAAGGGTTCGACAGATACGCAGTATTTT. This gives the protein CASSLFPTMLAGGKGSTDTQYF.

V usage is TRBV27 and J usage is TRBJ1-2; 12 positions match TRBD1. From germline, CDR1 is MNHEY and CDR2 SMNVEV (reference sequence). V lost 5 bases and J lost 4; bases outside the gene matches: 11. There are 17 residues in the CDR3. In DNA form, the CDR3 reads TGTGCCAGCAGTATCGGGACAGGGGGCGGTTTCCCCTATGGCTACACCTTC. Residues: CASSIGTGGGFPYGYTF.

There are a few counts of this clone. The V and J genes are TRBV6-5 and TRBJ1-3; D is uncertain. V lost 6 bases and J lost 0, with 9 bases in between. Germline CDR1 reads MNHEY; CDR2 reads SVGAGI. CDR3 length equals 14 residues. For the CDR3, the DNA is TGTGCCAGCAGACAGCAGATCTCTGGAAACACCATATATTTT. It codes for CASRQQISGNTIYF.

The V call is TRBV9, the J call TRBJ2-7, with 8 bases identical to TRBD1. CDR3 length equals 13 residues. V was pared by 4 bases and J by 7 bases, with 7 bases of the junction left unmatched. Germline lookup yields CDR1 SGDLS and CDR2 YYNGEE. The DNA of the CDR3 is TGTGCCAGCAGCCCTCGGACAGGGTGGGAGCAGTACTTC. Protein: CASSPRTGWEQYF. The full variable domain, its missing parts supplied by reference TRBV9 and TRBJ2-7, is DSGVTQTPKHLITATGQRVTLRCSPRSGDLSVYWYQQSLDQGLQFLIQYYNGEERAKGNILERFSAQQFPDLHSELNLSSLELGDSALYFCASSPRTGWEQYFGPGTRLTVT.

V is TRBV18 and J is TRBJ2-3; 11 nucleotides match TRBD2. This CDR3 contains 15 residues. Germline CDR1 reads KGHSH; CDR2 reads LQKENI. Trimming at V came to 6 bases and at J to 6 bases, leaving 8 bases not matched to a gene. The CDR3 DNA reads TGTGCCAGCTCCGTGACTAGCGGGGTGCGGGATACGCAGTATTTT. Translating it yields CASSVTSGVRDTQYF.

This rearrangement joins TRBV5-5 to TRBJ2-3, with D maybe TRBD2 (5 bases). V was shortened by 3 bases and J by 5 bases, with 16 bases between the two germline ends. The CDR3 is 15 amino acids. Per germline, CDR1 SGHKS and CDR2 YYEKEE (reference sequence). CDR3 protein: CASSYLFYAGDTQYF. Written as DNA, the CDR3 is TGTGCCAGCAGCTACCTCTTTTACGCGGGAGATACGCAGTATTTT.

The CDR3: CASSPTDYGYTF. The CDR3 region has the DNA TGTGCCAGCTCACCCACAGATTATGGCTACACCTTC. V and J are TRBV18 and TRBJ1-2; D remains unclear. Germline-derived CDR1 and CDR2 are KGHSH and LQKENI. The length of the CDR3 is 12 residues. The ends were cut back, 3 bases at V and 5 bases at J, with 7 bases in the middle.

This chain uses TRBV30 with TRBJ1-2; 10 bases align to TRBD1. The CDR3 consists of 14 residues. Trimming removed 5 bases from V and 3 bases from J; junction bases left unmatched: 6. Looked up from germline, CDR1 is GTSNPN and CDR2 is SVGIG (reference sequence). Here the CDR3 reads CAWGAGQGHYGYTF. The CDR3 DNA follows: TGTGCCTGGGGGGCGGGACAGGGGCACTATGGCTACACCTTC. Complete variable domain (other parts from reference TRBV30 and TRBJ1-2): SQTIHQWPATLVQPVGSPLSLECTVEGTSNPNLYWYRQAAGRGLQLLFYSVGIGQISSEVPQNLSASRPQDRQFILSSKKLLLSDSGFYLCAWGAGQGHYGYTFGSGTRLTVV.

This clone was counted between two and nine times. The rearrangement uses TRBV9 and TRBJ2-5, with 9 bases that match TRBD1. Germline V CDR1 and CDR2: SGDLS, YYNGEE. This CDR3 has 15 residues. The ends lost 0 bases at V and 5 bases at J; junction bases unmatched: 5. The CDR3 coding sequence is TGTGCCAGCAGCGTAGGGACAGGGGCGGGGGAGACCCAGTACTTC. It specifies CASSVGTGAGETQYF.

The genes are TRBV3-1 (or the pseudogene TRBV3-2) and TRBJ1-4; unclear D gene. The CDR3 runs 15 residues. V lost 0 bases and J 0 bases, leaving 5 bases between the germline ends. CDR1 is LGHDT, CDR2 YNNKEL, per germline (reference sequence). CDR3 nucleotide sequence: TGTGCCAGCAGCCAAGATACAGCAACTAATGAAAAACTGTTTTTT. It specifies CASSQDTATNEKLFF.

This sequence joins TRBV7-3 and TRBJ2-6, with D perhaps TRBD1 (5 bases). V dropped 0 bases and J dropped 3 bases, with 9 bases sitting between them. CDR3 length: 16 residues. Germline loops: CDR1 SGHTA, CDR2 FQGTGA. CDR3 sequence reads: CASSLTGEIGANVLTF. DNA of the CDR3: TGTGCCAGCAGCTTAACAGGGGAAATTGGGGCCAACGTCCTGACTTTC.

The rearrangement links TRBV29-1 to TRBJ2-7; TRBD2 agrees at 10 bases. J was trimmed by 3 bases and V by 4 bases; bases with no gene match: 9. This CDR3 region has 15 residues. Germline CDR1 SQVTM, CDR2 ANQGSEA. The CDR3 coding sequence is TGCAGCGTTGTGGGTAGGACTAGCGGACACTACGAGCAGTACTTC. Protein product: CSVVGRTSGHYEQYF.

The V and J genes are TRBV5-1 and TRBJ2-1, with 8 bases fitting TRBD1. V trimming: 3 bases; J trimming: 8 bases; junction bases outside the gene matches: 7. The germline CDR1 and CDR2 sequences are SGHRS and YFSETQ. This CDR3 has 14 amino acids. The CDR3 here is CASSSGQGMDEQFF. For the CDR3, the DNA is TGCGCCAGCAGCTCTGGACAGGGTATGGATGAGCAGTTCTTC.

The rearrangement uses TRBV30 and TRBJ1-1; no reliable D call. Trimming pared 2 bases from V and 7 bases from J, leaving 20 bases between. Germline CDR1 GTSNPN, CDR2 SVGIG (reference sequence). CDR3 length: 15 residues. The CDR3 DNA reads as TGTGCCTGGAGTCCCACCCTACTAGGTAGGGATGAAGCTTTCTTT. It is translated as CAWSPTLLGRDEAFF.

The chain is built from TRBV11-3 and TRBJ2-2; possible D gene TRBD1, 5 bases. Germline V lookup: CDR1 SGHNT, CDR2 YENEEA. Trimming left V 0 bases short and J 3 bases short, with 5 bases between. The CDR3 runs 14 residues. The CDR3, as DNA: TGTGCCAGCAGCTTAGACAGGGACACCGGGGAGCTGTTTTTT. Translation: CASSLDRDTGELFF. The variable domain in full, with the rest retrieved from reference TRBV11-3 and TRBJ2-2, is EAGVVQSPRYKIIEKKQPVAFWCNPISGHNTLYWYLQNLGQGPELLIRYENEEAVDDSQLPKDRFSAERLKGVDSTLKIQPAELGDSAVYLCASSLDRDTGELFFGEGSRLTVL.

The chain links TRBV28 to TRBJ2-1; 10 bases fit TRBD2. Germline CDR1 and CDR2: MDHEN and SYDVKM. There are 13 residues in the CDR3. The V and J ends lost 7 bases and 8 bases, in that order; junction bases with no gene match: 5. Written as DNA, the CDR3 is TGTGCCAGCACTAGCGGGAGTTTGGATGAGCAGTTCTTC. Amino acid sequence: CASTSGSLDEQFF.

The chain employs TRBV18 and TRBJ1-1, with TRBD1 as a possible D gene (6 bases). CDR3 length: 15 amino acids. CDR1 and CDR2 (germline): KGHSH, LQKENI. V lost 4 bases and J 3 bases, leaving 15 bases between the germline ends. The DNA for the CDR3 is TGTGCCAGCTCACTCTCAGGGGCCGTGGACACTGAAGCTTTCTTT. Its protein product is CASSLSGAVDTEAFF.

The chain uses TRBV4-1 and TRBJ1-1, with 8 bases matching TRBD1. J lost 3 bases, V lost 5 bases, and 5 bases had no gene match. This CDR3 has 14 residues. Germline assignment: CDR1 MGHRA and CDR2 YSYEKL. Here the CDR3 DNA reads TGCGCCAGCAGCACACAGGGGGGTGACACTGAAGCTTTCTTT. This sequence encodes CASSTQGGDTEAFF.

The J gene is TRBJ2-2, the V gene TRBV6-5, with a possible D match to TRBD1 (6 bases). This CDR3 comprises 13 residues. Germline loops: CDR1 MNHEY, CDR2 SVGAGI. V was shortened by 6 bases and J by 6 bases, with 11 bases between the two germline ends. For the CDR3, the DNA is TGTGCCAGCAGACGTACAGGGTCCGGGGAGCTGTTTTTT. Translation gives CASRRTGSGELFF.

The J gene is TRBJ1-6, the V gene TRBV4-1; D gene unclear. The germline V gene has CDR1 MGHRA and CDR2 YSYEKL. Trimming took off 6 bases at V and 5 bases at J, with 11 bases between the two ends. The CDR3 sequence is 14 residues long. The CDR3 DNA sequence: TGCGCCAGCAGTTTCGACGGAGATAATTCACCCCTCCACTTT. Protein product: CASSFDGDNSPLHF.

The V call is TRBV19, the J call TRBJ1-1; no firm D call. V was trimmed by 10 bases and J by 3 bases, leaving 21 bases between them. CDR1 and CDR2 from the germline V gene are LNHDA and SQIVND (reference sequence). The CDR3 spans 15 residues. The CDR3 protein is CATKKQVSFHTEAFF. CDR3 nucleotides: TGTGCCACAAAAAAACAAGTGTCGTTTCACACTGAAGCTTTCTTT.

This clone turned up a few times. Other DNA sequences in this sample translate to the same CDR3. This chain joins TRBV5-4 and TRBJ2-2; D is unclear. The CDR3 is 13 residues long. Trimming took 4 bases from V and 1 from J, leaving 5 bases between them. Germline V lookup: CDR1 SGHNT, CDR2 YYREEE (reference sequence). The CDR3 loop reads CASSSQNTGELFF. Here the CDR3 DNA reads TGTGCCAGCAGCAGCCAGAACACCGGGGAGCTGTTTTTT.

The gene calls are TRBV19 and TRBJ1-1; TRBD1 is a possible D gene (5 bases). V shed 3 bases and J shed 0 bases, with 11 bases lying between them. Germline values: CDR1 LNHDA, CDR2 SQIVND (reference sequence). The CDR3 sequence is 15 residues long. The CDR3 DNA is TGTGCCAGTAGTATCCAGACAGATTTGAACACTGAAGCTTTCTTT. It specifies CASSIQTDLNTEAFF.

The chain joins TRBV27 to TRBJ2-2; TRBD1 agrees at 7 bases. CDR3 length: 14 residues. V lost 3 bases and J lost 7; bases outside the gene matches: 5. Germline V gene sequence: CDR1 MNHEY, CDR2 SMNVEV (reference sequence). CDR3 nucleotide sequence: TGTGCCAGCAGTTTTAGGGGGCTGGGCGGGGAGCTGTTTTTT. Its protein product is CASSFRGLGGELFF.

This clone has just a few counts. The chain carries TRBV3-1 (or the pseudogene TRBV3-2) and TRBJ1-3; D gene ambiguous. The CDR3 length is 15 residues. Per the germline V gene, CDR1 is LGHDT and CDR2 is YNNKEL (reference sequence). The V and J ends lost 6 bases and 0 bases respectively, with 12 bases between them. Written as DNA, the CDR3 is TGTGCCAGCAGTTACCGGTCGAGCTCTGGAAACACCATATATTTT. As protein: CASSYRSSSGNTIYF.

The chain employs TRBV6-5 and TRBJ1-2, with a weak D call TRBD1 (6 bases). Looked up from germline, CDR1 is MNHEY and CDR2 is SVGAGI. CDR3 length: 16 amino acids. V was clipped by 0 bases and J by 5 bases, with 16 bases between them. The CDR3 region is CASSYSGGARGYGYTF. CDR3 DNA: TGTGCCAGCAGTTACTCAGGGGGGGCGCGAGGGTATGGCTACACCTTC.

The chain combines TRBV27 with TRBJ2-7, with TRBD1 matching over 7 bases. The junction had 14 bases not matched to a gene; V was cut back by 2 bases and J by 1 base. Germline CDR1 MNHEY, CDR2 SMNVEV (reference sequence). The CDR3 length is 18 residues. CDR3 protein: CASSLKVQQGPSSYEQYF. CDR3 DNA: TGTGCCAGCAGTTTAAAGGTTCAACAGGGGCCCTCTTCCTACGAGCAGTACTTC.